The 25 T cell receptor beta chains below all came from one sample that was sequenced in a study of blood T cell repertoires in COVID-19. The data were produced by immunoSEQ multiplex PCR, yet TCRdb's version contains in-frame clones alone and is incomplete. The repertoire consists of 200,000 to 300,000 clones, with roughly 90% occurring once and the leading ten covering 4%. Input material: peripheral blood. The receptors were sampled from a man aged 55-75 years who had recovered from COVID-19.

The rearrangement uses TRBV6-5 and TRBJ2-1, with 9 bases matching TRBD1. CDR1 is MNHEY and CDR2 is SVGAGI in the germline V gene. Germline trimming cut 5 bases from V and 4 bases from J; bases unmatched to any gene: 6. This CDR3 contains 15 residues. The CDR3 DNA reads TGTGCCAGCAGTCTGGACAGGGGACGTTACAATGAGCAGTTCTTC. Translated, it gives CASSLDRGRYNEQFF.

The rearrangement uses TRBV4-2 and TRBJ2-1; TRBD2 is a possible D gene (5 bases). The CDR3 contains 15 residues. The V end was cut by 1 base, the J end by 4 bases, with 11 bases between. The germline V gene encodes CDR1 LGHNA and CDR2 YNFKEQ. The CDR3 loop reads CASSQGGLDYNEQFF. DNA for the CDR3: TGTGCCAGCAGCCAAGGTGGACTGGATTACAATGAGCAGTTCTTC.

The chain combines TRBV6-4 with TRBJ2-1; 11 bases line up with TRBD2. CDR3 length equals 17 residues. Germline V gene data show CDR1 as MRHNA and CDR2 as SNTAGT. V lost 8 bases and J lost 3; bases outside the gene matches: 12. CDR3 DNA: TGTGCCAGCCGAAGATTGCCGACTAGCGGGGACTACAATGAGCAGTTCTTC. It yields the protein CASRRLPTSGDYNEQFF.

In this sample, this clone turned up a few times. The V and J genes are TRBV7-9 and TRBJ1-6; 8 bases map to TRBD1. The CDR3 runs to 14 residues. The V segment lost 5 bases and the J segment 9 bases; nucleotides outside the gene matches: 6. CDR1 and CDR2 from the germline V gene are SEHNR and FQNEAQ (reference sequence). Here the CDR3 reads CASSNGQGPSPLHF. The CDR3 nucleotides are TGTGCCAGCAGCAATGGACAGGGTCCTTCACCCCTCCACTTT.

This clone is a singleton in its sample. V usage is TRBV6-5 and J usage is TRBJ2-5; tentative D call: TRBD1 (5 bases). In germline, CDR1 is MNHEY, CDR2 SVGAGI. Trimming shortened V by 7 bases and J by 3 bases, and 12 bases separated the two germline ends. CDR3 length equals 13 residues. The CDR3 DNA reads TGTGCCAGCAATGTGGGGCGCAAAGAGACCCAGTACTTC. This codes for CASNVGRKETQYF.

J is TRBJ1-1 and V is TRBV4-1; D is uncertain. Between the trimmed V and J ends, which lost 1 base and 0 bases, there was a span of 9 bases. Germline-derived CDR1 and CDR2 are MGHRA and YSYEKL. CDR3 length: 15 residues. The CDR3 reads CASSQAGRVNTEAFF. Here the CDR3 DNA reads TGCGCCAGCAGCCAAGCGGGGAGGGTGAACACTGAAGCTTTCTTT.

This chain connects TRBV4-1 to TRBJ2-5, with 7 positions matching TRBD1. Looked up from germline, CDR1 is MGHRA and CDR2 is YSYEKL. The CDR3 totals 15 residues. V lost 0 bases to trimming and J lost 2 bases; unmatched junction nucleotides: 3. The DNA for the CDR3 is TGCGCCAGCAGCCAAGATGTGACAGGGCAAGAGACCCAGTACTTC. Its translation is CASSQDVTGQETQYF.

V gene TRBV2 combines with J gene TRBJ2-1; 15 bases are shared with TRBD2. The germline V gene encodes CDR1 SNHLY and CDR2 FYNNEI. Losses at the gene ends were 6 bases for V and 7 bases for J; bases not matched to a gene: 7. The CDR3 is 16 amino acids. The CDR3 protein is CASRDGLAGGQNEQFF. CDR3 bases: TGTGCCAGCAGAGACGGACTAGCGGGGGGGCAAAATGAGCAGTTCTTC.

This chain uses TRBV5-4 with TRBJ2-7; 11 bases are a match to TRBD1. CDR1 and CDR2 from the germline V gene are SGHNT and YYREEE (reference sequence). The V segment lost 4 bases and the J segment 6 bases; nucleotides outside the gene matches: 6. The CDR3 loop spans 14 amino acids. The DNA of the CDR3 is TGTGCCAGCAGCCAGGACAGGGGGCCCTCCGAGCAGTACTTC. Residues: CASSQDRGPSEQYF.

The genes are TRBV15 and TRBJ2-2, with D perhaps matching TRBD2 (6 bases). V lost 3 bases and J 6 bases, leaving 14 bases between the germline ends. The CDR3 spans 15 residues. The germline V gene has CDR1 LNHNV and CDR2 YYDKDF (reference sequence). Here the CDR3 reads CATSRILRGSGELFF. CDR3 in DNA: TGTGCCACCAGCAGGATTCTTCGGGGGTCCGGGGAGCTGTTTTTT.

The rearrangement uses TRBV11-2 and TRBJ2-7, with 11 bases lining up with TRBD2. Germline CDR1 SGHAT, CDR2 FQNNGV. V lost 2 bases and J lost 2; bases outside the gene matches: 8. The CDR3 length is 17 residues. The DNA of the CDR3 is TGTGCCAGCAGCTTACTTCCCCATAGCGGGGGGGCCTACGAGCAGTACTTC. This sequence encodes CASSLLPHSGGAYEQYF.

This chain connects TRBV3-1 (or the pseudogene TRBV3-2) to TRBJ2-3, with 12 bases aligning to TRBD2. Germline V gene data show CDR1 as LGHDT and CDR2 as YNNKEL (reference sequence). The CDR3 length is 16 residues. J gave up 7 bases and V 1 base, and 6 bases lay outside the gene matches. CDR3 protein: CASSQVTLAGGYTQYF. The CDR3 DNA reads TGTGCCAGCAGCCAAGTAACACTAGCGGGGGGCTATACGCAGTATTTT.

This chain joins TRBV7-2 and TRBJ1-2; possible D gene TRBD1, 6 bases. Trimming left V 5 bases short and J 4 bases short, with 23 bases between. CDR3 length equals 17 residues. Germline V gives CDR1 SGHTA, CDR2 FQGNSA. The CDR3 loop is CASSPGQSLFIGYGYTF. CDR3 nucleotides: TGTGCCAGCAGCCCAGGACAGTCCCTCTTTATCGGCTATGGCTACACCTTC.

The rearrangement uses TRBV4-1 and TRBJ1-6; D unresolved. Germline CDR1 reads MGHRA; CDR2 reads YSYEKL. With 0 bases removed from V and 0 bases from J, the gap between germline ends came to 6 bases. The CDR3 has 16 amino acids. The CDR3 reads CASSQDTSSYNSPLHF. CDR3 DNA sequence: TGCGCCAGCAGCCAAGATACGAGCTCCTATAATTCACCCCTCCACTTT.

This clone was observed a few times. The rearrangement links TRBV5-1 to TRBJ2-7; 7 bases match TRBD2. Germline-derived CDR1 and CDR2 are SGHRS and YFSETQ. The CDR3 consists of 13 residues. After removal of 8 bases from V and 2 bases from J, the junction contained 7 bases not matched to a gene. The CDR3 coding sequence is TGCGCCAGTGGGTGGGAGGGTACCTACGAGCAGTACTTC. It translates to CASGWEGTYEQYF.

In its sample, this clone was seen once. The rearrangement uses TRBV7-3 and TRBJ1-1; 9 bases agree with TRBD1. From germline, CDR1 is SGHTA and CDR2 FQGTGA. Unmatched junction bases numbered 3, after V lost 5 bases and J lost 2 bases. The CDR3 consists of 14 residues. The CDR3 sequence is CASSPGQGNTEAFF. The CDR3 bases are TGTGCCAGCAGCCCGGGACAGGGCAACACTGAAGCTTTCTTT.

This clone was observed a few times. The chain carries TRBV9 and TRBJ2-3; TRBD2 matches 8 bases. The germline V gene has CDR1 SGDLS and CDR2 YYNGEE. With V trimmed by 1 base and J by 3 bases, 4 bases remained unmatched. This CDR3 has 15 amino acids. CDR3 loop: CASSVQAGGTDTQYF. Here the CDR3 DNA reads TGTGCCAGCAGCGTACAGGCGGGGGGTACAGATACGCAGTATTTT.

The chain couples TRBV2 to TRBJ1-4; 9 bases agree with TRBD1. V was clipped by 8 bases and J by 8 bases; unmatched bases: 21. This CDR3 is built from 18 residues. In germline, CDR1 is SNHLY, CDR2 FYNNEI. This CDR3 reads CASAPTGTGSVLGEKLFF. In DNA, the CDR3 is TGTGCCAGCGCACCAACCGGGACAGGGTCGGTATTGGGCGAAAAACTGTTTTTT.

The V call is TRBV2, the J call TRBJ1-5; D ambiguous. The ends were cut back, 6 bases at V and 0 bases at J, with 12 bases in the middle. From germline, CDR1 is SNHLY and CDR2 FYNNEI. The CDR3 covers 15 residues. The chain's CDR3 is CASRDQVSSNQPQHF. The DNA for the CDR3 is TGTGCCAGCAGGGATCAGGTTTCTAGCAATCAGCCCCAGCATTTT.

The chain couples TRBV6-5 to TRBJ1-2, with a weak D call TRBD1 (5 bases). Germline V gene data show CDR1 as MNHEY and CDR2 as SVGAGI. The length of the CDR3 is 13 residues. Trimming took off 6 bases at V and 0 bases at J, with 8 bases between the two ends. CDR3 in amino acids: CASSAQANYGYTF. In nucleotides, the CDR3 is TGTGCCAGCAGCGCACAGGCTAACTATGGCTACACCTTC.

The chain is built from TRBV5-1 and TRBJ2-3, with a tentative D call TRBD2 (5 bases). Germline V CDR1 and CDR2: SGHRS, YFSETQ. The CDR3 sequence is 16 residues long. Trimming removed 2 bases from V and 6 bases from J, with 19 bases in between. This chain's CDR3 is CASSLVLPPGNDTQYF. The DNA for the CDR3 is TGCGCCAGCAGCTTAGTTTTACCGCCGGGGAATGATACGCAGTATTTT.

This clone was detected once. V usage is TRBV10-1 and J usage is TRBJ2-6, with a possible D match to TRBD1 (5 bases). Deletions cut 6 bases from V and 1 base from J, with 13 bases between. This CDR3 contains 16 residues. The V gene's germline CDR1 is WNHNN and CDR2 SYGVQD (reference sequence). The CDR3 region has the DNA TGCGCCAGCAGACCGACAGATGAATCTGGGGCCAACGTCCTGACTTTC. Translating it yields CASRPTDESGANVLTF.

This chain joins TRBV19 and TRBJ1-5, with D possibly being TRBD1 (6 bases). The CDR3 runs 14 residues. Trimming took 7 bases from V and 7 from J, leaving 17 bases between them. Germline loops: CDR1 LNHDA, CDR2 SQIVND (reference sequence). CDR3 loop: CASTRQDQGQPQHF. In DNA, the CDR3 is TGTGCCAGTACCCGACAGGACCAGGGACAGCCCCAGCATTTT.

This chain links TRBV6-4 with TRBJ2-1, with TRBD2 matching 8 bases. Germline CDR1 and CDR2: MRHNA and SNTAGT. This CDR3 comprises 18 residues. The junction had 15 bases not matched to a gene; V was cut back by 2 bases and J by 6 bases. The CDR3: CASSDPPSSGTRFNEQFF. CDR3 DNA sequence: TGTGCCAGCAGTGACCCACCATCTTCCGGGACTAGGTTCAATGAGCAGTTCTTC.

This clone was seen a handful of times. The rearrangement links TRBV12-3 or TRBV12-4 to TRBJ1-1, with a tentative D call TRBD1 (6 bases). This CDR3 comprises 13 residues. Trimming stripped 3 bases from V and 3 bases from J, with 8 bases between. The CDR3 sequence is CASSLGQDTEAFF. DNA for the CDR3: TGTGCCAGCAGTTTGGGACAAGACACTGAAGCTTTCTTT.